The clone carrying this T cell receptor (beta chain) was detected only once. The sample comes from a study of T cell responses to AZD1222 COVID-19 vaccine. TCRdb's copy holds only in-frame clones and misses some; the assay was immunoSEQ multiplex PCR. This sample yields roughly 140,000 clones, of which about 91% are seen a single time; roughly 15% belongs to the top ten. This CDR3 spans 17 amino acids. Germline CDR1 reads LNHDA; CDR2 reads SQIVND (reference sequence). The V segment lost 6 bases and the J segment 0 bases; nucleotides outside the gene matches: 5. Sample: peripheral blood, taken on day 0 of AZD1222 vaccination. The sequence derives from an adult in good health. J is TRBJ2-2 and V is TRBV19, with TRBD2 identical over 12 bases. The CDR3 sequence is CASRLAGGFANTGELFF. CDR3 coding DNA: TGTGCCAGTAGACTAGCGGGGGGTTTCGCGAACACCGGGGAGCTGTTTTTT.